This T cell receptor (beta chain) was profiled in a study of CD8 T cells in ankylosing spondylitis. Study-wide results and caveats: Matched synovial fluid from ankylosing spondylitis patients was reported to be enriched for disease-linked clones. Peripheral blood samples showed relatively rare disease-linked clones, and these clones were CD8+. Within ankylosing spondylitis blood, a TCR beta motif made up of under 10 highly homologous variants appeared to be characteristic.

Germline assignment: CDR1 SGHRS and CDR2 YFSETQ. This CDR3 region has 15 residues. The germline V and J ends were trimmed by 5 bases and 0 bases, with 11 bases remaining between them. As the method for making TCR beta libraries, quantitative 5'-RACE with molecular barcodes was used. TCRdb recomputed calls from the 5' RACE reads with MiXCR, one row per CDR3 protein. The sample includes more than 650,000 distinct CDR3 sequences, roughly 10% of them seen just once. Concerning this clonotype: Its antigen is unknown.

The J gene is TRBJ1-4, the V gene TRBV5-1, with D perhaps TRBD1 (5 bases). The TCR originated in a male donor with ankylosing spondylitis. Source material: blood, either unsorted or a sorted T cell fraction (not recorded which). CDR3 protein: CASRRQGATNEKLFF. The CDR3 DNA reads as TGCGCCAGCAGGAGGCAGGGAGCAACTAATGAAAAACTGTTTTTT.